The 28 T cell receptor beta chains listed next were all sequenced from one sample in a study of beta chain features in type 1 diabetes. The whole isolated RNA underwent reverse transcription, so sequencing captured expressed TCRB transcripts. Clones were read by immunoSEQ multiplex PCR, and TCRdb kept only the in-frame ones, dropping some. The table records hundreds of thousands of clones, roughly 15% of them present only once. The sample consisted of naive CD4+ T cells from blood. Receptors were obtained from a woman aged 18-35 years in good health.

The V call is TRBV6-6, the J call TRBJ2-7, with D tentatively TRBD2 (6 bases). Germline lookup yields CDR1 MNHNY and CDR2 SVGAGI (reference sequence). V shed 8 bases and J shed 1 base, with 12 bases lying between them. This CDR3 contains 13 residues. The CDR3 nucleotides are TGTGCCAGCCTTGGAGGGATTTCCTACGAGCAGTACTTC. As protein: CASLGGISYEQYF.

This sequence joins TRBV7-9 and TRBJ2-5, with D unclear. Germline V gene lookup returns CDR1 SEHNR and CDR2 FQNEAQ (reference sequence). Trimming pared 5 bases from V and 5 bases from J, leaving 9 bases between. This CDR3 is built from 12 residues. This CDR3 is CASSRIGETQYF. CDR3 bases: TGTGCCAGCAGCCGCATAGGGGAGACCCAGTACTTC.

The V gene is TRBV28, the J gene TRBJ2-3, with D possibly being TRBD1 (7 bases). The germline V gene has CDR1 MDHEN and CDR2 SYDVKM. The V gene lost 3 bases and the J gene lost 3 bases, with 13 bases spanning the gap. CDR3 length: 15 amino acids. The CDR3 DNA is TGTGCCAGCAGTTTTGGAGGGGGCCGGACAGATACGCAGTATTTT. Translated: CASSFGGGRTDTQYF.

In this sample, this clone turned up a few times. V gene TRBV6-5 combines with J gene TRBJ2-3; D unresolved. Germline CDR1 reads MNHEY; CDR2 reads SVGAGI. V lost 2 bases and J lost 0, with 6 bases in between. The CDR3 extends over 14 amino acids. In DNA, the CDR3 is TGTGCCAGCAGTTACCACCTTAGCACAGATACGCAGTATTTT. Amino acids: CASSYHLSTDTQYF.

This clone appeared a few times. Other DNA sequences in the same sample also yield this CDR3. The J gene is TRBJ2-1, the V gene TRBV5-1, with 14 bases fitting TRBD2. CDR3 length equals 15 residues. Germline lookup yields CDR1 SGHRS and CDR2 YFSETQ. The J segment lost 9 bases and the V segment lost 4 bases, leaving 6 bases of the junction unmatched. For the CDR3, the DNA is TGCGCCAGCAGCCTGGGACTAGCGGGAGTTAGTGAGCAGTTCTTC. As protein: CASSLGLAGVSEQFF.

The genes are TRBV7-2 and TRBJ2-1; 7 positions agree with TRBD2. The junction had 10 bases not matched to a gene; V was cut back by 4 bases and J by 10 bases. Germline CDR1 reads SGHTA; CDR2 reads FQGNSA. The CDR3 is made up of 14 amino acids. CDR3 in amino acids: CASSSAGLLGEQFF. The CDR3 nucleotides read TGTGCCAGCAGCTCCGCGGGACTATTAGGCGAGCAGTTCTTC.

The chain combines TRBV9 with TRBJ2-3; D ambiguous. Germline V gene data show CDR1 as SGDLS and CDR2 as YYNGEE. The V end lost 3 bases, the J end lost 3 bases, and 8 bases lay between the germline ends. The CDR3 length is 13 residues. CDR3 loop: CASSGVGTDTQYF. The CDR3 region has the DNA TGTGCCAGCAGCGGTGTTGGTACAGATACGCAGTATTTT.

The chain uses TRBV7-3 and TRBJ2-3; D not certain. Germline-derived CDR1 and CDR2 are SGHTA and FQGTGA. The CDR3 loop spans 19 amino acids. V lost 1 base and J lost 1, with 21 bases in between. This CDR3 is CASSLSGMMGKPRTDTQYF. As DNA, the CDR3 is TGTGCCAGCAGCTTAAGTGGTATGATGGGAAAGCCCCGCACAGATACGCAGTATTTT.

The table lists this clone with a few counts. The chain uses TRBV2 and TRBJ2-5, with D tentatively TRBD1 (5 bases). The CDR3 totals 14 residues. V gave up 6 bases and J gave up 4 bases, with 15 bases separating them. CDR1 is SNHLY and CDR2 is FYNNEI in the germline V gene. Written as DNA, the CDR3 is TGTGCCAGCAGGCCCAGGGTATACGGAGAGACCCAGTACTTC. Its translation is CASRPRVYGETQYF.

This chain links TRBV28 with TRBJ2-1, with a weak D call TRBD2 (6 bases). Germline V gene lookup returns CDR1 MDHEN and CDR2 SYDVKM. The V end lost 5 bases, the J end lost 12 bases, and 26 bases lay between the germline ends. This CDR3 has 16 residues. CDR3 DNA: TGTGCCAGCAGTCCCGTGGGGAGCGACATAGGGAGGAGGCAGTTCTTC. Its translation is CASSPVGSDIGRRQFF.

The CDR3 sequence is CASSGGEEPYEQYF. In DNA form, the CDR3 reads TGTGCCAGCAGCGGGGGGGAGGAACCCTACGAGCAGTACTTC. The chain recombines TRBV28 with TRBJ2-7; 8 bases line up with TRBD2. This CDR3 has 14 residues. V shed 6 bases, J shed 2 bases, and the junction held 6 bases outside the gene matches. Germline V gene data show CDR1 as MDHEN and CDR2 as SYDVKM.

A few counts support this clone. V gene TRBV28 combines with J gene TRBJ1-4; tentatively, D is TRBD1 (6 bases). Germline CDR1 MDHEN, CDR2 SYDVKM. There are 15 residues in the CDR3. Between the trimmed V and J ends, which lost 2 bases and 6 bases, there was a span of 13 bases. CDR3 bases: TGTGCCAGCAGTTTAAGGACAGTGAGGGATGAAAAACTGTTTTTT. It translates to CASSLRTVRDEKLFF.

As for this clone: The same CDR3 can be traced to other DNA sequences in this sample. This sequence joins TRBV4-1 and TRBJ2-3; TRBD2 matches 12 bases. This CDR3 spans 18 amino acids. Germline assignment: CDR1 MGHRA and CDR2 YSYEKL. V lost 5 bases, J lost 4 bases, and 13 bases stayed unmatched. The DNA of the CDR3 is TGCGCCAGCAGCTCCCTAACCGAGACTAGCGGGAGAGCAGATACGCAGTATTTT. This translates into CASSSLTETSGRADTQYF.

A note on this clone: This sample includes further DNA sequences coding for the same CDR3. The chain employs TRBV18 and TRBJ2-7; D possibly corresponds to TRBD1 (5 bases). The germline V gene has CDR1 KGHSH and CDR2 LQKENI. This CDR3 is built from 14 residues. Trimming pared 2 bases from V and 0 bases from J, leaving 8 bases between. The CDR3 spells CASSPSRDSYEQYF. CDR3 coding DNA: TGTGCCAGCTCACCAAGCAGGGACTCCTACGAGCAGTACTTC.

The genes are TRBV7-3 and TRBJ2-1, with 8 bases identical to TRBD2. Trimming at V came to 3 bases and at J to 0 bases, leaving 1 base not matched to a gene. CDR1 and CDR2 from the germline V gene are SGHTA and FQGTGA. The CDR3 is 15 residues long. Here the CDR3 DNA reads TGTGCCAGCAGCTTCAGCGGGAGCTCCTACAATGAGCAGTTCTTC. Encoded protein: CASSFSGSSYNEQFF.

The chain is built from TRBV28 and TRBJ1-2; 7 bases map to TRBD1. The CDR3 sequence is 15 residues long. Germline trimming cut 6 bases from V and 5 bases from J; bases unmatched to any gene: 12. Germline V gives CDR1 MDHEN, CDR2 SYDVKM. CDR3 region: CASRFIGTVHYGYTF. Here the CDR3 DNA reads TGTGCCAGCAGATTCATCGGGACAGTACATTATGGCTACACCTTC.

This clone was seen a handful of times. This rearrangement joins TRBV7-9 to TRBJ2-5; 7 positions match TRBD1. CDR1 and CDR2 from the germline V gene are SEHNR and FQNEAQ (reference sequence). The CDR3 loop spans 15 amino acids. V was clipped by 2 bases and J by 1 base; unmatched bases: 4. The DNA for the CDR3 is TGTGCCAGCAGCTTATTAGGACAGGCCCAAGAGACCCAGTACTTC. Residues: CASSLLGQAQETQYF.

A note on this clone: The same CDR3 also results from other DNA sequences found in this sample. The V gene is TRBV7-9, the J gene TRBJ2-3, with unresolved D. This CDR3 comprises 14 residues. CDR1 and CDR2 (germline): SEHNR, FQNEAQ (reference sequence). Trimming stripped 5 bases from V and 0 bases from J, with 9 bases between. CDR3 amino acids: CASSLTTSTDTQYF. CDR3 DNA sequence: TGTGCCAGCAGCCTAACTACTAGCACAGATACGCAGTATTTT.

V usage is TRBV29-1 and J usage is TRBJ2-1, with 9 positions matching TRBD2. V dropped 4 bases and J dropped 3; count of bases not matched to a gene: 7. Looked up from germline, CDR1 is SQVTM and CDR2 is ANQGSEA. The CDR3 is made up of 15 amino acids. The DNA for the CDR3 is TGCAGCGTTGCCCTGTTACTAGCGGGCTACAATGAGCAGTTCTTC. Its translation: CSVALLLAGYNEQFF.

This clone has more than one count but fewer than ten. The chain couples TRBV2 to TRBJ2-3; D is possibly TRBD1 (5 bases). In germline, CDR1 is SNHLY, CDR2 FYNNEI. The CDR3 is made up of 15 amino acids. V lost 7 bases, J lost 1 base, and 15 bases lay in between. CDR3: CASKTRQSRTDTQYF. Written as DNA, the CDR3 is TGTGCCAGCAAAACCAGACAGAGCCGCACAGATACGCAGTATTTT.

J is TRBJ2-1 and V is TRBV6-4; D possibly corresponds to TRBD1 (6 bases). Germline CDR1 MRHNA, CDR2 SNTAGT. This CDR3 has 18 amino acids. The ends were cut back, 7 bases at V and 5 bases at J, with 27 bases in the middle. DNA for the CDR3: TGTGCCAGCATTTTCCAGGGGAGCGCCAAGCCCCCCCACAATGAGCAGTTCTTC. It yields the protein CASIFQGSAKPPHNEQFF.

The CDR3 bases are TGTGCCAGCAGTGCAGAAGGATGGGGCTACACCTTC. It encodes CASSAEGWGYTF. V gene TRBV2 combines with J gene TRBJ1-2, with D hard to call. Trimming left V 4 bases short and J 8 bases short, with 11 bases between. This CDR3 has 12 amino acids. Germline V CDR1 and CDR2: SNHLY, FYNNEI.

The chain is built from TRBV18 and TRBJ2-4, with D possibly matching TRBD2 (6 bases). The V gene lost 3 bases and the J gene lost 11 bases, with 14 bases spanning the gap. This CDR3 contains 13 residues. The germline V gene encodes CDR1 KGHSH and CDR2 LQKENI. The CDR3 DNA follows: TGTGCCAGCTCACCGCCGGGAGCCTCCTTTCAGTACTTC. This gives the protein CASSPPGASFQYF.

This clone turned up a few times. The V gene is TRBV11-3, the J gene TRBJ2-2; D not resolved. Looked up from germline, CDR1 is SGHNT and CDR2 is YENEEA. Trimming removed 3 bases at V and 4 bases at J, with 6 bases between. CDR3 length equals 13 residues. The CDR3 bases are TGTGCCAGCAGCTTCAGCTCCACCGGGGAGCTGTTTTTT. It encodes CASSFSSTGELFF.

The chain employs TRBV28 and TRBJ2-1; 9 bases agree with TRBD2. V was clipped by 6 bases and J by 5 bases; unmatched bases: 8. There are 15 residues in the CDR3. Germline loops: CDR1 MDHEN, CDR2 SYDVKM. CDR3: CASRGETSGNNEQFF. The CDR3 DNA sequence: TGTGCCAGCAGGGGGGAGACTAGCGGTAACAATGAGCAGTTCTTC.

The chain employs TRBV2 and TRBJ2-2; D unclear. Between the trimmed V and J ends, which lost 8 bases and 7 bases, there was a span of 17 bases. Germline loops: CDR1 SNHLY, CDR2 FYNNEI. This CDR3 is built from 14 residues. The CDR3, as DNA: TGTGCCAGCCAGCAAGCAGTTTCTGGCGGGGAGCTGTTTTTT. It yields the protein CASQQAVSGGELFF.

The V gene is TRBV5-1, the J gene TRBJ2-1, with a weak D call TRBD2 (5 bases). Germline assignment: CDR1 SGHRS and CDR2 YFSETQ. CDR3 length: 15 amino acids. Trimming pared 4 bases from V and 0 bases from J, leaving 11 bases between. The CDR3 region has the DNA TGCGCCAGCAGCATCAGCGGAGTCTCCTACAATGAGCAGTTCTTC. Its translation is CASSISGVSYNEQFF.

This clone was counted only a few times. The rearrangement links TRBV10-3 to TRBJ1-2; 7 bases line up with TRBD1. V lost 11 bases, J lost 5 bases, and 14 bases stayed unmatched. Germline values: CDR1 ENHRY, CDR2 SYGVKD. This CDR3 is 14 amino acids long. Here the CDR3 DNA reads TGTGCCTCGACAGGGTCGGGCGCGGAGTATGGCTACACCTTC. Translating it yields CASTGSGAEYGYTF.